The 21 T cell receptor beta chains below were found in one sample sequenced in a study of CD8+CD57+ T cells in acquired aplastic anemia. The TCR beta profiling, which covered VDJ combination and CDR3 sequence, was carried out using genomic DNA as the template. A single record per CDR3 protein comes from TCRdb applying MiXCR to the reads. The repertoire holds under 350,000 distinct CDR3 sequences, with 55% to 65% as singletons. Sequenced material: sorted CD4+, CD8+, or CD8+CD57+ T cells (not recorded which) from PBMCs. These receptors all stem from a human donor with severe aplastic anemia or a healthy control (not recorded which).

The chain carries TRBV10-3 and TRBJ2-7; 8 bases map to TRBD1. V trimming: 8 bases; J trimming: 7 bases; junction bases outside the gene matches: 4. This CDR3 is 11 amino acids long. Germline V gene lookup returns CDR1 ENHRY and CDR2 SYGVKD. The CDR3 sequence: CAIARGLEQYF. The CDR3 coding sequence is TGTGCCATCGCCAGGGGGCTGGAGCAGTACTTC.

V gene TRBV10-1 combines with J gene TRBJ1-1; the D is unclear. The CDR3 consists of 13 residues. V was shortened by 4 bases and J by 2 bases, with 8 bases between the two germline ends. From germline, CDR1 is WNHNN and CDR2 SYGVQD (reference sequence). The CDR3 region is CASSVQLNTEAFF. CDR3 sequence (DNA): TGCGCCAGCAGTGTCCAGCTAAACACTGAAGCTTTCTTT.

This clonotype was recorded many times. The rearrangement links TRBV7-2 to TRBJ2-1; D ambiguous. The germline CDR1 and CDR2 sequences are SGHTA and FQGNSA. This CDR3 comprises 11 residues. Deletions cut 5 bases from V and 7 bases from J, with 6 bases between. The CDR3 nucleotides read TGTGCCAGCAGCCTTAGGAATGAGCAGTTCTTC. This gives the protein CASSLRNEQFF.

J is TRBJ2-7 and V is TRBV10-1; 9 nucleotides agree with TRBD1. This CDR3 spans 15 amino acids. With 5 bases clipped from V and 2 bases from J, the junction kept 7 bases outside the gene matches. Germline CDR1 reads WNHNN; CDR2 reads SYGVQD (reference sequence). CDR3 DNA sequence: TGCGCCAGCAGTCTCGGGGACAGGGACGCCTACGAGCAGTACTTC. This sequence encodes CASSLGDRDAYEQYF.

This clonotype has a handful of counts. This chain connects TRBV20-1 to TRBJ1-4; D call uncertain. The CDR3 is 11 residues long. CDR1 DFQATT and CDR2 SNEGSKA come from the germline V gene (reference sequence). The V end was cut by 3 bases, the J end by 2 bases, with 1 base between. In nucleotides, the CDR3 is TGCAGTGCTAGGACTAATGAAAAACTGTTTTTT. Encoded protein: CSARTNEKLFF.

This chain connects TRBV29-1 to TRBJ1-2; D unclear. The CDR3 spans 12 residues. V shed 6 bases and J shed 4 bases, with 12 bases lying between them. CDR1 is SQVTM and CDR2 is ANQGSEA in the germline V gene. The DNA of the CDR3 is TGCAGCGTAAAGGAAGTAAGCTATGGCTACACCTTC. Amino acids: CSVKEVSYGYTF.

In the case of this clonotype: Germline is not matched at one junction end, which may reflect a read error. The genes are TRBV7-9 and TRBJ1-2; possibly TRBD1 for D (6 bases). CDR1 and CDR2 from the germline V gene are SEHNR and FQNEAQ (reference sequence). The CDR3 length is 13 residues. The CDR3 sequence: CASSLDRPYGYTF. In DNA, the CDR3 is TGTGCCAGCAGTTTAGACAGGCCCTATGGCTACACCTTC.

The rearrangement joins TRBV30 to TRBJ2-3, with 9 bases aligning to TRBD2. The CDR3 covers 17 residues. Trimming took 6 bases from V and 4 from J; bases not matched to a gene: 17. From germline, CDR1 is GTSNPN and CDR2 SVGIG (reference sequence). The CDR3 nucleotides are TGTGCCTGCTTGCTTTACCCAGCGGGGGGAGCGGCAGATACGCAGTATTTT. Residues: CACLLYPAGGAADTQYF.

The chain has TRBV2 and TRBJ2-2, with no clear D. Germline loops: CDR1 SNHLY, CDR2 FYNNEI. This CDR3 spans 13 amino acids. The V end lost 2 bases, the J end lost 5 bases, and 6 bases lay between the germline ends. CDR3 in amino acids: CASSELQTGELFF. CDR3 sequence (DNA): TGTGCCAGCAGTGAATTGCAAACCGGGGAGCTGTTTTTT.

The V gene is TRBV29-1, the J gene TRBJ1-5, with 7 bases identical to TRBD1. The CDR3 has 13 residues. Trimming removed 4 bases from V and 3 bases from J; junction bases left unmatched: 3. In germline, CDR1 is SQVTM, CDR2 ANQGSEA. The CDR3 DNA follows: TGCAGCGTTGGGACAGGCGTCAATCAGCCCCAGCATTTT. This sequence encodes CSVGTGVNQPQHF.

The gene calls are TRBV5-6 and TRBJ2-1; 9 nucleotides line up with TRBD1. The germline gives CDR1 SGHDT, CDR2 YYEEEE. The CDR3 is made up of 15 amino acids. V was pared by 0 bases and J by 7 bases, with 5 bases of the junction left unmatched. CDR3 nucleotide sequence: TGTGCCAGCAGCTTGGGATGGGGGACAGGGAATGAGCAGTTCTTC. Protein sequence: CASSLGWGTGNEQFF. Full variable domain (rest looked up from reference TRBV5-6 and TRBJ2-1): DAGVTQSPTHLIKTRGQQVTLRCSPKSGHDTVSWYQQALGQGPQFIFQYYEEEERQRGNFPDRFSGHQFPNYSSELNVNALLLGDSALYLCASSLGWGTGNEQFFGPGTRLTVL.

Points on this clonotype: The CDR3 carries no conserved terminal phenylalanine or tryptophan, so it likely arises from a read error. V gene TRBV2 combines with J gene TRBJ1-2, with unresolved D. With 6 bases removed from V and 4 bases from J, the gap between germline ends came to 15 bases. The CDR3 contains 14 residues. Germline values: CDR1 SNHLY, CDR2 FYNNEI. The chain's CDR3 is CASRGWAGAYGYTS. As DNA, the CDR3 is TGTGCCAGCAGGGGGTGGGCAGGCGCCTATGGCTACACCTCC.

This clonotype has at least ten counts. This chain uses TRBV15 with TRBJ2-1, with D unclear. The V and J ends lost 3 bases and 4 bases respectively, with 4 bases between them. The CDR3 covers 12 residues. Germline V gives CDR1 LNHNV, CDR2 YYDKDF (reference sequence). The CDR3 spells CATSRGYNEQFF. The CDR3 DNA reads as TGTGCCACCAGCAGGGGGTACAATGAGCAGTTCTTC.

This sequence joins TRBV7-6 and TRBJ1-2; no clear D gene. The CDR3 spans 14 residues. Germline V CDR1 and CDR2: SGHVS, FNYEAQ. V was shortened by 4 bases and J by 4 bases, with 13 bases between the two germline ends. CDR3 in amino acids: CASSSDAKAYGYTF. The CDR3 DNA reads TGTGCCAGCAGCTCAGACGCGAAGGCCTATGGCTACACCTTC.

V usage is TRBV7-8 and J usage is TRBJ1-1; D is unclear. CDR1 is SGHVS and CDR2 is FQNEAQ in the germline V gene. This CDR3 spans 12 amino acids. V lost 5 bases and J lost 5, with 9 bases in between. The CDR3 nucleotides read TGTGCCAGCAGCCCGCAGCGTACTGAAGCTTTCTTT. Translation: CASSPQRTEAFF.

As regards this clonotype: An end of the junction does not agree with germline; a read error may underlie this. The V gene is TRBV6-5, the J gene TRBJ1-3, with D possibly being TRBD1 (5 bases). This CDR3 is built from 16 residues. The germline V gene has CDR1 MNHEY and CDR2 SVGAGI. CDR3 loop: CASSYTQGGSENTIYF. CDR3 DNA sequence: TGTGCCAGCAGTTACACTCAGGGCGGCTCTGAAAACACCATATATTTT.

This clonotype showed up just once. The J gene is TRBJ2-3, the V gene TRBV7-3; 9 bases line up with TRBD2. J was trimmed by 1 base and V by 5 bases; bases with no gene match: 7. Germline lookup yields CDR1 SGHTA and CDR2 FQGTGA. This CDR3 is built from 16 residues. The CDR3 loop reads CASSPAGGRGTDTQYF. CDR3 DNA: TGTGCCAGCAGCCCCGCGGGGGGGCGGGGCACAGATACGCAGTATTTT.

This chain joins TRBV7-9 and TRBJ2-5, with TRBD2 matching 9 bases. Per the germline V gene, CDR1 is SEHNR and CDR2 is FQNEAQ (reference sequence). J gave up 5 bases and V 8 bases, and 6 bases lay outside the gene matches. The CDR3 consists of 13 residues. CDR3 in amino acids: CASGKLAGETQYF. In DNA form, the CDR3 reads TGTGCCAGCGGCAAACTAGCGGGCGAGACCCAGTACTTC.

V and J are TRBV11-2 and TRBJ2-3; D unclear. Trimming took off 5 bases at V and 5 bases at J, with 17 bases between the two ends. Germline loops: CDR1 SGHAT, CDR2 FQNNGV. This CDR3 comprises 15 residues. The CDR3 reads CASSLPGSAKDTQYF. The CDR3 DNA follows: TGTGCCAGCAGCCTACCGGGTTCTGCTAAAGATACGCAGTATTTT.

The V gene is TRBV2, the J gene TRBJ2-1, with 11 bases fitting TRBD2. The CDR3 has 14 residues. Germline values: CDR1 SNHLY, CDR2 FYNNEI. V trimming: 7 bases; J trimming: 6 bases; junction bases outside the gene matches: 5. In DNA form, the CDR3 reads TGTGCCAGCAAAACTAGCGGGAGAGGCAATGAGCAGTTCTTC. This codes for CASKTSGRGNEQFF.

The count of this clonotype is one. The CDR3 is CASSPTGDGEQYF. The CDR3 region has the DNA TGTGCCAGTAGTCCTACAGGGGACGGCGAGCAGTACTTC. The chain joins TRBV19 to TRBJ2-7, with TRBD1 matching 7 bases. V lost 5 bases to trimming and J lost 6 bases; unmatched junction nucleotides: 7. Germline lookup yields CDR1 LNHDA and CDR2 SQIVND (reference sequence). The CDR3 contains 13 residues. The full variable domain, rest sourced from reference TRBV19 and TRBJ2-7, is DGGITQSPKYLFRKEGQNVTLSCEQNLNHDAMYWYRQDPGQGLRLIYYSQIVNDFQKGDIAEGYSVSREKKESFPLTVTSAQKNPTAFYLCASSPTGDGEQYFGPGTRLTVT.